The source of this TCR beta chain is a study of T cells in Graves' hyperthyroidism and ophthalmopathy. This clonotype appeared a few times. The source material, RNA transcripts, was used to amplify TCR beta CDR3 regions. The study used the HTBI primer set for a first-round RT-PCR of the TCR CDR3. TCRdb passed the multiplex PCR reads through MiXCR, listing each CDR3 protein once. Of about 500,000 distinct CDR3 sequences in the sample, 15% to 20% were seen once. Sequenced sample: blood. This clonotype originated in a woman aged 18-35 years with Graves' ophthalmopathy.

The CDR3, as DNA: TGTGCCAGCAAGGGGACAGGGGACACAGATACGCAGTATTTT. This encodes CASKGTGDTDTQYF. V gene TRBV6-4 combines with J gene TRBJ2-3, with 10 nucleotides matching TRBD1. Unmatched junction bases numbered 3, after V lost 7 bases and J lost 2 bases. Per the germline V gene, CDR1 is MRHNA and CDR2 is SNTAGT. CDR3 length equals 14 residues.